These 24 T cell receptor beta chains share one sample of origin, sequenced in a study of spatial heterogeneity in lung cancer. TCRdb redid the calling of the 5' RACE reads with MiXCR, one entry per CDR3 protein. The sample holds approximately 82,000 distinct CDR3 sequences, around 12% seen once. Time point: sample taken at primary tumor resection. Tumor, nontumor lung or frozen PBMC supplied whole RNA, sequenced without sorting. The sample in question was PBMCs, obtained at surgery. The receptors were sampled from a male donor with early-stage non-small cell lung cancer.

The chain couples TRBV3-1 to TRBJ2-1; the match to TRBD1 covers 7 bases. The CDR3 is made up of 16 amino acids. Germline-derived CDR1 and CDR2 are LGHDT and YNNKEL (reference sequence). V lost 0 bases and J lost 4; bases outside the gene matches: 6. CDR3 DNA: TGTGCCAGCAGCCAAGATAACGGCAGGGGGTACAATGAGCAGTTCTTC. Translating gives CASSQDNGRGYNEQFF.

CDR3 bases: TGTGCCAGTAGCTCACTAGCGGATGCCTACACCGGGGAGCTGTTTTTT. Protein: CASSSLADAYTGELFF. The chain couples TRBV19 to TRBJ2-2, with 8 positions matching TRBD2. CDR3 length equals 16 residues. The trim removed 6 bases at V and 3 bases at J, leaving 9 bases unmatched. Germline assignment: CDR1 LNHDA and CDR2 SQIVND (reference sequence). Full variable domain (remainder filled in from reference TRBV19 and TRBJ2-2): DGGITQSPKYLFRKEGQNVTLSCEQNLNHDAMYWYRQDPGQGLRLIYYSQIVNDFQKGDIAEGYSVSREKKESFPLTVTSAQKNPTAFYLCASSSLADAYTGELFFGEGSRLTVL.

V usage is TRBV5-5 and J usage is TRBJ2-2; possibly TRBD1 for D (5 bases). V lost 3 bases to trimming and J lost 8 bases, with 11 bases between them. CDR1 SGHKS and CDR2 YYEKEE come from the germline V gene (reference sequence). The CDR3 extends over 13 amino acids. The CDR3 coding sequence is TGTGCCAGCAGCTCGACAGTTACGGGGGAGCTGTTTTTT. This sequence encodes CASSSTVTGELFF.

The chain carries TRBV10-3 and TRBJ2-1, with TRBD2 identical over 10 bases. This CDR3 has 16 amino acids. Germline V gene lookup returns CDR1 ENHRY and CDR2 SYGVKD. Unmatched junction bases numbered 2, after V lost 3 bases and J lost 0 bases. DNA for the CDR3: TGTGCCATCAGTGATACTAGCGGGGCCTCCTACAATGAGCAGTTCTTC. Amino acid sequence: CAISDTSGASYNEQFF.

V gene TRBV7-2 combines with J gene TRBJ2-7; 9 nucleotides align to TRBD2. Germline V gene sequence: CDR1 SGHTA, CDR2 FQGNSA. The CDR3 covers 15 residues. The J segment lost 5 bases and the V segment lost 1 base, leaving 6 bases of the junction unmatched. The DNA for the CDR3 is TGTGCCAGCAGCTTAGACGCGGGAGGGCCCAACGAGCAGTACTTC. Protein sequence: CASSLDAGGPNEQYF.

V gene TRBV5-1 combines with J gene TRBJ2-3; 12 bases fit TRBD2. Unmatched junction bases numbered 5, after V lost 0 bases and J lost 3 bases. The CDR3 is made up of 17 amino acids. From germline, CDR1 is SGHRS and CDR2 YFSETQ. As DNA, the CDR3 is TGCGCCAGCAGCTTGGCCACTGGACTAGCGGGAACAGATACGCAGTATTTT. This translates into CASSLATGLAGTDTQYF.

As concerns this clonotype: Just one base apart from a much larger clone, this may be a read error. The final CDR3 position lacks the conserved phenylalanine or tryptophan, pointing to a likely read error. The chain carries TRBV29-1 and TRBJ2-5; tentatively, D is TRBD1 (5 bases). CDR1 SQVTM and CDR2 ANQGSEA come from the germline V gene. The CDR3 has 13 amino acids. Trimming removed 0 bases from V and 6 bases from J, with 11 bases in between. The CDR3 region has the DNA TGCAGCGTTGAAGATCCAGGGTGGAAGACCCAGTACTTA. As protein: CSVEDPGWKTQYL.

This chain joins TRBV3-1 and TRBJ1-4; D not certain. The CDR3 has 13 amino acids. Trimming shortened V by 1 base and J by 10 bases, and 10 bases separated the two germline ends. Looked up from germline, CDR1 is LGHDT and CDR2 is YNNKEL (reference sequence). CDR3 sequence (DNA): TGTGCCAGCAGCCAAGGACGAGAACGAAAACTGTTTTTT. This translates into CASSQGRERKLFF.

V gene TRBV12-3 or TRBV12-4 combines with J gene TRBJ1-2; D may be TRBD1 (5 bases). Trimming removed 4 bases at V and 10 bases at J, with 22 bases between. The CDR3 contains 15 residues. The CDR3 is CASSSGTSYAGNYTF. CDR3 DNA: TGTGCCAGCAGTTCGGGGACTTCCTACGCCGGTAACTACACCTTC.

This clonotype has just a few counts. The J gene is TRBJ2-7, the V gene TRBV24-1; 10 nucleotides line up with TRBD1. The CDR3 spans 15 residues. J gave up 3 bases and V 4 bases, and 5 bases lay outside the gene matches. Germline V lookup: CDR1 KGHDR, CDR2 SFDVKD. CDR3 coding DNA: TGTGCCACCAGTGACCCCGGGACAGGGGACTACGAGCAGTACTTC. Its protein is CATSDPGTGDYEQYF.

This clonotype showed up just a few times. The chain combines TRBV20-1 with TRBJ2-3, with 10 positions matching TRBD2. CDR3 length: 15 residues. The V gene end was trimmed by 2 bases and the J gene end by 2 bases; junction bases not matched to a gene: 4. Germline values: CDR1 DFQATT, CDR2 SNEGSKA (reference sequence). CDR3 region: CSARSLAGATDTQYF. CDR3 nucleotide sequence: TGCAGTGCTAGAAGCCTAGCGGGGGCCACAGATACGCAGTATTTT.

The genes are TRBV7-6 and TRBJ2-2; D is possibly TRBD2 (6 bases). Germline lookup yields CDR1 SGHVS and CDR2 FNYEAQ. The V end lost 5 bases, the J end lost 4 bases, and 23 bases lay between the germline ends. CDR3 length: 18 amino acids. The CDR3 spells CASSGRDGGIGSTGELFF. The CDR3 DNA is TGTGCCAGCAGCGGTAGGGATGGAGGGATAGGAAGCACCGGGGAGCTGTTTTTT.

This clonotype was observed a handful of times. The chain links TRBV12-3 or TRBV12-4 to TRBJ2-1, with D perhaps TRBD1 (7 bases). Trimming took off 5 bases at V and 9 bases at J, with 17 bases between the two ends. This CDR3 has 14 residues. CDR3 region: CASSPLRGESEQFF. CDR3 in DNA: TGTGCCAGCAGTCCCCTCAGGGGGGAGAGTGAGCAGTTCTTC.

This chain uses TRBV20-1 with TRBJ2-4, with D possibly TRBD1 on 5 matching bases. Germline assignment: CDR1 DFQATT and CDR2 SNEGSKA (reference sequence). This CDR3 has 14 amino acids. V lost 0 bases, J lost 8 bases, and 14 bases lay in between. The CDR3 loop reads CSAREGPQRDIQYF. The CDR3 bases are TGCAGTGCTAGAGAGGGGCCCCAGAGAGACATTCAGTACTTC.

The chain combines TRBV6-1 with TRBJ1-5; possibly TRBD1 for D (5 bases). The V end was cut by 3 bases, the J end by 3 bases, with 12 bases between. CDR3 length: 15 residues. Germline CDR1 and CDR2: MNHNS and SASEGT. The CDR3 sequence is CASSDPAGNNQPQHF. CDR3 bases: TGTGCCAGCAGTGATCCGGCAGGGAACAATCAGCCCCAGCATTTT.

The J gene is TRBJ1-1, the V gene TRBV3-1; TRBD1 might be the D (5 bases). V was shortened by 0 bases and J by 4 bases, with 15 bases between the two germline ends. Germline values: CDR1 LGHDT, CDR2 YNNKEL (reference sequence). The CDR3 loop spans 16 amino acids. The CDR3 nucleotides are TGTGCCAGCAGCCAAGATTACGGGACTTTTGTCACTGAAGCTTTCTTT. Translated: CASSQDYGTFVTEAFF.

This sequence joins TRBV20-1 and TRBJ2-2; either TRBD1 or TRBD2 may supply D (6 bases each). V dropped 2 bases and J dropped 2 bases, with 21 bases sitting between them. The germline gives CDR1 DFQATT, CDR2 SNEGSKA (reference sequence). This CDR3 is 18 amino acids long. The CDR3 loop reads CSARSTSLRGANTGELFF. CDR3 sequence (DNA): TGCAGTGCTAGATCGACCTCATTGAGGGGGGCAAACACCGGGGAGCTGTTTTTT.

CDR3 sequence (DNA): TGTGCCAGCTCACCACGGGGGGTCCGAGACGAGCAGTACTTC. It specifies CASSPRGVRDEQYF. The chain carries TRBV18 and TRBJ2-7; TRBD2 is a possible D gene (6 bases). Trimming cost V 1 base and J 5 bases, with 12 bases left between them. There are 14 residues in the CDR3. From germline, CDR1 is KGHSH and CDR2 LQKENI.

This clonotype has only one observation. The chain couples TRBV3-1 to TRBJ1-2; D ambiguous. The ends were cut back, 0 bases at V and 4 bases at J, with 6 bases in the middle. Germline loops: CDR1 LGHDT, CDR2 YNNKEL (reference sequence). CDR3 length: 13 residues. For the CDR3, the DNA is TGTGCCAGCAGCCAAGACTTTGCCTATGGCTACACCTTC. Protein: CASSQDFAYGYTF.

The chain joins TRBV12-3 or TRBV12-4 to TRBJ2-3; the D is unclear. Deletions cut 3 bases from V and 3 bases from J, with 13 bases between. This CDR3 region has 15 residues. The CDR3 protein is CASSFAERATDTQYF. The CDR3 DNA follows: TGTGCCAGCAGTTTTGCCGAACGGGCAACAGATACGCAGTATTTT.

This clonotype occurred many times. This chain links TRBV19 with TRBJ2-1; TRBD2 aligns across 9 bases. Trimming removed 4 bases from V and 1 base from J; junction bases left unmatched: 5. The CDR3 is 16 amino acids. The germline CDR1 and CDR2 sequences are LNHDA and SQIVND (reference sequence). CDR3 residues: CASSTISGGSYNEQFF. The CDR3 DNA reads TGTGCCAGTAGTACAATTAGCGGGGGTTCCTACAATGAGCAGTTCTTC.

A few counts support this clonotype. The V call is TRBV24-1, the J call TRBJ2-1; no definite D call. The V gene's germline CDR1 is KGHDR and CDR2 SFDVKD. The CDR3 length is 17 residues. Trimming shortened V by 3 bases and J by 0 bases, and 14 bases separated the two germline ends. CDR3 residues: CATSDHPGRSSYNEQFF. The CDR3 DNA reads as TGTGCCACCAGTGATCATCCTGGCCGGAGCTCCTACAATGAGCAGTTCTTC.

This clonotype appeared a few times. The rearrangement links TRBV2 to TRBJ1-3; TRBD1 might be the D (5 bases). The CDR3 runs 18 residues. The germline V and J ends were trimmed by 0 bases and 0 bases, with 15 bases remaining between them. Germline V gives CDR1 SNHLY, CDR2 FYNNEI. CDR3 in DNA: TGTGCCAGCAGTGAAGCAGGGAGGGGACGGCTCTCTGGAAACACCATATATTTT. This codes for CASSEAGRGRLSGNTIYF.

This clonotype was seen a handful of times. The rearrangement uses TRBV3-1 and TRBJ1-6, with D possibly TRBD1 on 6 matching bases. The CDR3 sequence is 15 residues long. The germline gives CDR1 LGHDT, CDR2 YNNKEL (reference sequence). Between the trimmed V and J ends, which lost 0 bases and 13 bases, there was a span of 16 bases. This chain's CDR3 is CASSQDLVRGSPLHF. CDR3 nucleotide sequence: TGTGCCAGCAGCCAAGATCTCGTAAGGGGGTCTCCCCTCCACTTT. The full variable domain, its missing parts supplied by reference TRBV3-1 and TRBJ1-6, is DTAVSQTPKYLVTQMGNDKSIKCEQNLGHDTMYWYKQDSKKFLKIMFSYNNKELIINETVPNRFSPKSPDKAHLNLHINSLELGDSAVYFCASSQDLVRGSPLHFGNGTRLTVT.